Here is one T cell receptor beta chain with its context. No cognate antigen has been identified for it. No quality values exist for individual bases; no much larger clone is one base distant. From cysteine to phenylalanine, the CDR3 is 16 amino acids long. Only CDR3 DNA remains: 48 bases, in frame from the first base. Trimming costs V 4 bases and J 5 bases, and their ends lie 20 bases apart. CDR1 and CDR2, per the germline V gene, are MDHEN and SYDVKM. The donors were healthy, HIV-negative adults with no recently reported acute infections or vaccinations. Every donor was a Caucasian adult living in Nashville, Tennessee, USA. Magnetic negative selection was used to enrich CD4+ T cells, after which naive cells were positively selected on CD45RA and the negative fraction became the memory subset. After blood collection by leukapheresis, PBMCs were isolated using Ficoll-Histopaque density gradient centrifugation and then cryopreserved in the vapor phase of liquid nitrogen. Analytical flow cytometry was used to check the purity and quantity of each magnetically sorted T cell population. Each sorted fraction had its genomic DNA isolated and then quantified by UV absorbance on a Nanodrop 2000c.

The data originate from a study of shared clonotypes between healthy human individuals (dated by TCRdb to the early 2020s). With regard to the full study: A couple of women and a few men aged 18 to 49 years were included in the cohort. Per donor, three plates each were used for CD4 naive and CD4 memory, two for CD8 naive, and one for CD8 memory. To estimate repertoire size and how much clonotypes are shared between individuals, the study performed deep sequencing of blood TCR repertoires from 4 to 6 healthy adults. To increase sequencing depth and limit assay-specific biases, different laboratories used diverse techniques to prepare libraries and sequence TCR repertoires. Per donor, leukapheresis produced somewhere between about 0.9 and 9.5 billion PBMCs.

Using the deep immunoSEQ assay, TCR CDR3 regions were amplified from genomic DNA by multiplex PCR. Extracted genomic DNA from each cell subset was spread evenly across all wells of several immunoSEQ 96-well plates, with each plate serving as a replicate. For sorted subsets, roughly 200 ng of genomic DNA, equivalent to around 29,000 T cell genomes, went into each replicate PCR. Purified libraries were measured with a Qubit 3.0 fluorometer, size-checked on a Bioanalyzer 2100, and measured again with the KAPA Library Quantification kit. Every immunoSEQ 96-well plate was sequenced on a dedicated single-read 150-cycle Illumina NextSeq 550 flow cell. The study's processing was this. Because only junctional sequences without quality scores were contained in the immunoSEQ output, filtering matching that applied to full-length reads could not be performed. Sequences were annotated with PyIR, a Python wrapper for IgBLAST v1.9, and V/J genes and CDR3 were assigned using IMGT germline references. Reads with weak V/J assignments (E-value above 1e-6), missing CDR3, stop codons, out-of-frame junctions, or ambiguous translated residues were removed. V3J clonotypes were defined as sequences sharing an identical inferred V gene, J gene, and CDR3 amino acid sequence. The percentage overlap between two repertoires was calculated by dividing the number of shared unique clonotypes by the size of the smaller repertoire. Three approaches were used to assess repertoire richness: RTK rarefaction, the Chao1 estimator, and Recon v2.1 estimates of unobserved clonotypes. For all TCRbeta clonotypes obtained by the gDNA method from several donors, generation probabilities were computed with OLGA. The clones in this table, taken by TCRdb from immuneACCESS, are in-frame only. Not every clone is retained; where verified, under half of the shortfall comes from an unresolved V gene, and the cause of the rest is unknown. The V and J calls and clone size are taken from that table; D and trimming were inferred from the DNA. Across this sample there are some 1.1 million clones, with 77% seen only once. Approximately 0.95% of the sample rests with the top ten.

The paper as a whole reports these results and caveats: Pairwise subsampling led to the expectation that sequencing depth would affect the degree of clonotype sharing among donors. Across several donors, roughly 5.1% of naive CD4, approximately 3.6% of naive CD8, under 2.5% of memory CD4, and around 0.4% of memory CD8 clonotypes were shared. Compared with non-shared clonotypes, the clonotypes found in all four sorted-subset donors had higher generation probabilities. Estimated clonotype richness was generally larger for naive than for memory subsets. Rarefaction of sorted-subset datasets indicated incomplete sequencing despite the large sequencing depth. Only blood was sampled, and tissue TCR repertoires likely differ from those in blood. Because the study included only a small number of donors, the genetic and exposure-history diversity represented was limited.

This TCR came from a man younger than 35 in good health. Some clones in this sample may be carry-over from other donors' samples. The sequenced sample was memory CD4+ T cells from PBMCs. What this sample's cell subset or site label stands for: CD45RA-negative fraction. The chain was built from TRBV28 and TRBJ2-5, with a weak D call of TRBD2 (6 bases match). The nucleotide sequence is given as TGTGCCAGCAGTTCGCCGGGACTCCCCAGTCGGGAGACCCAGTACTTC. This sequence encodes CASSSPGLPSRETQYF.